The 15 T cell receptor beta chains presented below share a single source sample, sequenced in a study of blood T cell repertoires in COVID-19. The table came from immunoSEQ multiplex PCR; TCRdb's copy has only in-frame clones and leaves some out. The table has 300,000 to 450,000 clones, 80% to 90% seen once; the top ten hold approximately 1%. Input material: PBMCs or T cells enriched from blood (not recorded which). The receptors derive from a man younger than 30 who had recovered from COVID-19.

This rearrangement joins TRBV5-1 to TRBJ2-7; 8 bases agree with TRBD2. J gave up 4 bases and V 8 bases, and 14 bases lay outside the gene matches. Looked up from germline, CDR1 is SGHRS and CDR2 is YFSETQ. The CDR3 is 15 amino acids. The CDR3 sequence: CASNSGTSGIYEQYF. The CDR3 region has the DNA TGCGCCAGTAACTCAGGCACTAGCGGAATATACGAGCAGTACTTC. The full variable domain, with the rest looked up from reference TRBV5-1 and TRBJ2-7, is KAGVTQTPRYLIKTRGQQVTLSCSPISGHRSVSWYQQTPGQGLQFLFEYFSETQRNKGNFPGRFSGRQFSNSRSEMNVSTLELGDSALYLCASNSGTSGIYEQYFGPGTRLTVT.

This clone showed up just once. The chain joins TRBV7-9 to TRBJ1-2; no clear D. From germline, CDR1 is SEHNR and CDR2 FQNEAQ (reference sequence). CDR3 length: 13 amino acids. V lost 5 bases, J lost 5 bases, and 12 bases lay in between. The CDR3: CASSPNGVYGYTF. The CDR3 coding sequence is TGTGCCAGCAGCCCAAACGGGGTTTATGGCTACACCTTC.

This sequence joins TRBV9 and TRBJ2-6, with TRBD1 identical over 7 bases. Unmatched junction bases numbered 7, after V lost 2 bases and J lost 2 bases. Germline lookup yields CDR1 SGDLS and CDR2 YYNGEE. The CDR3 length is 17 residues. CDR3 in DNA: TGTGCCAGCAGCGTGGAGAAAGGGACAGCTGGGGCCAACGTCCTGACTTTC. This translates into CASSVEKGTAGANVLTF.

J is TRBJ1-5 and V is TRBV19, with D maybe TRBD1 (6 bases). Trimming shortened V by 1 base and J by 10 bases, and 11 bases separated the two germline ends. The CDR3 is 13 amino acids. Per the germline V gene, CDR1 is LNHDA and CDR2 is SQIVND (reference sequence). The CDR3 is CASSIVRGEPQHF. The CDR3 DNA is TGTGCCAGTAGTATAGTCAGGGGTGAACCCCAGCATTTT.

The V call is TRBV2, the J call TRBJ1-1, with 7 nucleotides matching TRBD1. Germline CDR1 reads SNHLY; CDR2 reads FYNNEI. There are 14 residues in the CDR3. Losses at the gene ends were 6 bases for V and 2 bases for J; bases not matched to a gene: 6. The CDR3 DNA reads TGTGCCAGCAGCGCGACAGGGCGCAACACTGAAGCTTTCTTT. It is translated as CASSATGRNTEAFF.

The J gene is TRBJ2-7, the V gene TRBV11-2; D may be TRBD1 (5 bases). The CDR3 runs 11 residues. Looked up from germline, CDR1 is SGHAT and CDR2 is FQNNGV. V was cut by 3 bases and J by 5 bases, with 5 bases left in between. CDR3 bases: TGTGCCAGCAGCTTGGGGCACGAGCAGTACTTC. It translates to CASSLGHEQYF.

V usage is TRBV7-6 and J usage is TRBJ2-1; 15 bases map to TRBD2. The CDR3 is made up of 17 amino acids. Germline-derived CDR1 and CDR2 are SGHVS and FNYEAQ. J gave up 10 bases and V 5 bases, and 12 bases lay outside the gene matches. CDR3 nucleotides: TGTGCCAGCAGCAAGGGACTAGCGGGAGGCACGAGGCGGGAGCAGTTCTTC. Translation: CASSKGLAGGTRREQFF.

The chain carries TRBV13 and TRBJ2-1; 12 bases agree with TRBD1. The CDR3 length is 17 residues. Germline V gene sequence: CDR1 PRHDT, CDR2 FYEKMQ (reference sequence). V lost 9 bases, J lost 0 bases, and 9 bases stayed unmatched. For the CDR3, the DNA is TGTGCCAGTACGGGACAGGGGGCCGCGAGCTCCTACAATGAGCAGTTCTTC. Amino acids: CASTGQGAASSYNEQFF. The full variable domain, in which reference TRBV13 and TRBJ2-1 provide the parts outside the CDR3, is AAGVIQSPRHLIKEKRETATLKCYPIPRHDTVYWYQQGPGQDPQFLISFYEKMQSDKGSIPDRFSAQQFSDYHSELNMSSLELGDSALYFCASTGQGAASSYNEQFFGPGTRLTVL.

The V gene is TRBV5-1, the J gene TRBJ2-4; TRBD2 agrees at 11 bases. The CDR3 has 19 amino acids. V lost 2 bases, J lost 2 bases, and 12 bases stayed unmatched. Germline CDR1 SGHRS, CDR2 YFSETQ. Written as DNA, the CDR3 is TGCGCCAGCAGCTTAAGGCCGACTAGCGGGGAGTATACCAAAAACATTCAGTACTTC. Translation gives CASSLRPTSGEYTKNIQYF.

The rearrangement uses TRBV27 and TRBJ2-2, with 8 bases that match TRBD1. Germline V gene sequence: CDR1 MNHEY, CDR2 SMNVEV (reference sequence). This CDR3 region has 14 residues. V gave up 2 bases and J gave up 7 bases; unmatched junction bases: 3. The CDR3 bases are TGTGCCAGCAGTTTACAGGGGGCATTCGGGGAGCTGTTTTTT. Translating it yields CASSLQGAFGELFF.

This chain uses TRBV28 with TRBJ1-4, with 8 nucleotides matching TRBD1. Germline lookup yields CDR1 MDHEN and CDR2 SYDVKM. There are 16 residues in the CDR3. Trimming took 4 bases from V and 5 from J; bases not matched to a gene: 9. The CDR3 DNA is TGTGCCAGCAGTTCGTTCTGGACAGGGACGAATGAAAAACTGTTTTTT. This translates into CASSSFWTGTNEKLFF. Based on the CDR3 plus reference TRBV28 and TRBJ1-4, the full variable domain is DVKVTQSSRYLVKRTGEKVFLECVQDMDHENMFWYRQDPGLGLRLIYFSYDVKMKEKGDIPEGYSVSREKKERFSLILESASTNQTSMYLCASSSFWTGTNEKLFFGSGTQLSVL.

The V call is TRBV7-3, the J call TRBJ2-7; TRBD1 aligns across 9 bases. V lost 4 bases and J lost 6; bases outside the gene matches: 7. The V gene's germline CDR1 is SGHTA and CDR2 FQGTGA. CDR3 length: 14 residues. The CDR3 sequence: CASSYGQGLGEQYF. The CDR3 nucleotides read TGTGCCAGCAGCTACGGACAGGGGTTGGGCGAGCAGTACTTC.

V usage is TRBV28 and J usage is TRBJ1-5; 8 bases map to TRBD1. After removal of 7 bases from V and 3 bases from J, the junction contained 5 bases not matched to a gene. The CDR3 loop spans 14 amino acids. CDR1 is MDHEN and CDR2 is SYDVKM in the germline V gene. In DNA, the CDR3 is TGTGCCAGCATTAACAGGGGGTACAATCAGCCCCAGCATTTT. Protein product: CASINRGYNQPQHF.

The chain employs TRBV5-1 and TRBJ1-3; 8 positions match TRBD1. CDR3 length equals 16 residues. Germline CDR1 is SGHRS and CDR2 is YFSETQ. Trimming cost V 3 bases and J 0 bases; bases outside gene matches: 5. The CDR3 DNA reads as TGCGCCAGCAGCTCCGGGACAGGTTTCTCTGGAAACACCATATATTTT. As protein: CASSSGTGFSGNTIYF.

This clone was detected only once. CDR3 protein: CASLRQVNTEAFF. CDR3 DNA sequence: TGTGCCAGCCTACGGCAGGTGAACACTGAAGCTTTCTTT. The chain combines TRBV18 with TRBJ1-1; D remains unclear. Germline-derived CDR1 and CDR2 are KGHSH and LQKENI. V lost 8 bases, J lost 0 bases, and 10 bases lay in between. The CDR3 covers 13 residues.